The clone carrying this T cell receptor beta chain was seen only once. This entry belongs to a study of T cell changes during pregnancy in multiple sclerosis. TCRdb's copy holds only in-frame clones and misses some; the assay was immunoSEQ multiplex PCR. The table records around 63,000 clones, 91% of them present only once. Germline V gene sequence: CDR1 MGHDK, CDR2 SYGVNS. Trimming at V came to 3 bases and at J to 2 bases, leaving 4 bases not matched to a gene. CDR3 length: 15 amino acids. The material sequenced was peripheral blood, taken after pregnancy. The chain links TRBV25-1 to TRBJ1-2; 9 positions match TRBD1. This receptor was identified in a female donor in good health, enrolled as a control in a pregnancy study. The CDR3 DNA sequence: TGTGCCAGCAGTGAGTCCGGGACAGGGAACTATGGCTACACCTTC. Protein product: CASSESGTGNYGYTF.